This T cell receptor beta chain was identified during a study of identical twins. Whole-study findings and limits: Where out-of-frame alpha sequences were twin-shared, they showed excess low generation probability. The study reached conclusions through statistical analysis that was cross-sectional, not following the same donors.

MiXCR was run by TCRdb on the 5' RACE reads, yielding one entry per CDR3 protein. The sample consists of 500,000 to 700,000 distinct CDR3 sequences, about 7.1% of them appearing once. This clonotype has at least ten counts. Antigen: not known. Among all donors, each was a healthy Caucasian. The CDR3 runs to 15 residues. J was trimmed by 2 bases and V by 3 bases; bases with no gene match: 5. Germline V gives CDR1 SGHRS, CDR2 YFSETQ. This same sample was also part of a study on yellow fever vaccine responses in identical twins.

The source of this sequence is a woman younger than 30 in good health. The chain uses TRBV5-1 and TRBJ1-1, with TRBD1 matching 9 bases. Specimen: PBMCs. The DNA of the CDR3 is TGCGCCAGCAGCTCCTGGACAGGGGCAAACACTGAAGCTTTCTTT. This translates into CASSSWTGANTEAFF. The full variable domain, in which reference TRBV5-1 and TRBJ1-1 provide the parts outside the CDR3, is KAGVTQTPRYLIKTRGQQVTLSCSPISGHRSVSWYQQTPGQGLQFLFEYFSETQRNKGNFPGRFSGRQFSNSRSEMNVSTLELGDSALYLCASSSWTGANTEAFFGQGTRLTVV.